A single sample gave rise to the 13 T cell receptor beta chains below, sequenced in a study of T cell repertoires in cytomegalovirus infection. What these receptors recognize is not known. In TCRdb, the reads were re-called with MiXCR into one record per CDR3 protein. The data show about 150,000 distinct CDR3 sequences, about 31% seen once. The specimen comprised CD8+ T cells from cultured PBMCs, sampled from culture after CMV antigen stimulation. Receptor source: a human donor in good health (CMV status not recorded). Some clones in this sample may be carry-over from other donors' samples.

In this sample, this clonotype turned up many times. CDR3 protein: CASSLTVYSNQPQHF. The CDR3 DNA is TGTGCCAGCAGCTTAACGGTGTATAGCAATCAGCCCCAGCATTTT. This rearrangement joins TRBV7-2 to TRBJ1-5; D is uncertain. Per the germline V gene, CDR1 is SGHTA and CDR2 is FQGNSA. This CDR3 comprises 15 residues. V was shortened by 2 bases and J by 0 bases, with 8 bases between the two germline ends. The full variable domain, rest sourced from reference TRBV7-2 and TRBJ1-5, is GAGVSQSPSNKVTEKGKDVELRCDPISGHTALYWYRQSLGQGLEFLIYFQGNSAPDKSGLPSDRFSAERTGGSVSTLTIQRTQQEDSAVYLCASSLTVYSNQPQHFGDGTRLSIL.

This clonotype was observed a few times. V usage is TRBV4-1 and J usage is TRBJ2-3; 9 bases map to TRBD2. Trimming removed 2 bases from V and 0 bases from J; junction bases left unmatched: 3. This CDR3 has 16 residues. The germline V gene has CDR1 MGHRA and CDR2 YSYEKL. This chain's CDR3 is CASSQRLADSTDTQYF. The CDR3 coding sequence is TGCGCCAGCAGCCAACGACTAGCGGACAGCACAGATACGCAGTATTTT.

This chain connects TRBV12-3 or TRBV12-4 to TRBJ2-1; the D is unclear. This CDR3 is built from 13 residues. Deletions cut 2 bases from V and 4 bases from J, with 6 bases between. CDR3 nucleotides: TGTGCCAGCAGTTTAATGGTTTACAATGAGCAGTTCTTC. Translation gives CASSLMVYNEQFF.

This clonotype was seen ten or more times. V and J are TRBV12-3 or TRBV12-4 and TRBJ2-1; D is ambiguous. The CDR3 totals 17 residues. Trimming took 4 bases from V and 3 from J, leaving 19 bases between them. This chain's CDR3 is CASSWSSPHIGYNEQFF. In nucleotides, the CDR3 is TGTGCCAGCAGTTGGTCCAGTCCCCACATTGGCTACAATGAGCAGTTCTTC.

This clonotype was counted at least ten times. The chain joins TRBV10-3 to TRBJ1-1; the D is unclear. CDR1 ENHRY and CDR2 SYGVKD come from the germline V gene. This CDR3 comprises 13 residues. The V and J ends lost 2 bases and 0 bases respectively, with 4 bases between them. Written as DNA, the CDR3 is TGTGCCATCAGTGAGGGGATGAACACTGAAGCTTTCTTT. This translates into CAISEGMNTEAFF.

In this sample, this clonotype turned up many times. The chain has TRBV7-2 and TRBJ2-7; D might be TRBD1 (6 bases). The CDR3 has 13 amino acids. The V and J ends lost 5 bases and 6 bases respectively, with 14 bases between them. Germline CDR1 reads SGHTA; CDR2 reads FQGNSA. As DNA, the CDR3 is TGTGCCAGCAGCCTCGCTGGACAGCCCGAGCAGTACTTC. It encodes CASSLAGQPEQYF.

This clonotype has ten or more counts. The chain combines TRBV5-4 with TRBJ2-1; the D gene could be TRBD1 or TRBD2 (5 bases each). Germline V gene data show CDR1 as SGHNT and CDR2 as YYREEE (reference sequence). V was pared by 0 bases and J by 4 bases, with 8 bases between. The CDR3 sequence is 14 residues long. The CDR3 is CASSLGDGYNEQFF. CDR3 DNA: TGTGCCAGCAGCTTGGGGGACGGATACAATGAGCAGTTCTTC. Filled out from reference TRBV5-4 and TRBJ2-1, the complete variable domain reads ETGVTQSPTHLIKTRGQQVTLRCSSQSGHNTVSWYQQALGQGPQFIFQYYREEENGRGNFPPRFSGLQFPNYSSELNVNALELDDSALYLCASSLGDGYNEQFFGPGTRLTVL.

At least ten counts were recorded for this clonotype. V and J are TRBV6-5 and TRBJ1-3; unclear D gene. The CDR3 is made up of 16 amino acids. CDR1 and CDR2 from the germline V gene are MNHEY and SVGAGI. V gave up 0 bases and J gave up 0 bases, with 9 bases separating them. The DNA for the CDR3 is TGTGCCAGCAGTTACTCGATGCGAGCCTCTGGAAACACCATATATTTT. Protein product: CASSYSMRASGNTIYF.

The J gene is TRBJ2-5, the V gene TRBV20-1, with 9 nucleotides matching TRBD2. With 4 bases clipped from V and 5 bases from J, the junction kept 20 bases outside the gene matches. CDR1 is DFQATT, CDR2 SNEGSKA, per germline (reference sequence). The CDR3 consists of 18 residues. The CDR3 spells CSATGLSGGPIDRETQYF. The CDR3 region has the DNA TGCAGTGCTACGGGACTTAGCGGGGGCCCTATTGACCGGGAGACCCAGTACTTC.

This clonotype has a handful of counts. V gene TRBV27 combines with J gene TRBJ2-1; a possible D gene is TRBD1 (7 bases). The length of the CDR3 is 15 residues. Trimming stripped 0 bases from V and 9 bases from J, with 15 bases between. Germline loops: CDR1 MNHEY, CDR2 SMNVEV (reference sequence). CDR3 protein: CASSLSSGGDSEQFF. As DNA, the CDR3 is TGTGCCAGCAGTTTATCGTCCGGCGGGGACAGTGAGCAGTTCTTC.

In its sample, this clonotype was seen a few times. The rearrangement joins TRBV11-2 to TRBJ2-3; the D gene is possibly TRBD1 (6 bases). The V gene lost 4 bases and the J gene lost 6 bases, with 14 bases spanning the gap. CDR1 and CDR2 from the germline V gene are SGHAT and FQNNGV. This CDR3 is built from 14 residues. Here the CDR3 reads CASSSDSPWDTQYF. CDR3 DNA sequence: TGTGCCAGCAGCTCGGACAGTCCTTGGGATACGCAGTATTTT.

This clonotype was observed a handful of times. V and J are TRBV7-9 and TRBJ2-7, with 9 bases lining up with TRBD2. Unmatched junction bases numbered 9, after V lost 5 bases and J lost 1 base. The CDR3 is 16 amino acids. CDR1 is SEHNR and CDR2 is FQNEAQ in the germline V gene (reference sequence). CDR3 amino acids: CASSRLAGRDSYEQYF. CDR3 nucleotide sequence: TGTGCCAGCAGCAGGCTAGCGGGGCGCGATTCCTACGAGCAGTACTTC.

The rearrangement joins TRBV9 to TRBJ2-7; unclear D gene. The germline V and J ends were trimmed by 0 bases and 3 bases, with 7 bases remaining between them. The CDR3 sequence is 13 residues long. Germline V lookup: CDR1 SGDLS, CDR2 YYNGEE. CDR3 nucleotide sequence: TGTGCCAGCAGCGTAGGGGGAAACTACGAGCAGTACTTC. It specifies CASSVGGNYEQYF.